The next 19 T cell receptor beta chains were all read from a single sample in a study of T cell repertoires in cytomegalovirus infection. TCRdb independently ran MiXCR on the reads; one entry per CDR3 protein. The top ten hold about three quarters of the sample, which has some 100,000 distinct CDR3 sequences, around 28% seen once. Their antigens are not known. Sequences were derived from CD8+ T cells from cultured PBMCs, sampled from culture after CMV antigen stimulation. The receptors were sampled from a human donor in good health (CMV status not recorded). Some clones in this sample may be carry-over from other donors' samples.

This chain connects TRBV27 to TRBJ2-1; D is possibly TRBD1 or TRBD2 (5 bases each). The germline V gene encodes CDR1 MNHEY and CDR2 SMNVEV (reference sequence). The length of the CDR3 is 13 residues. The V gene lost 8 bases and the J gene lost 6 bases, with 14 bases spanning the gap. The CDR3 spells CASSAGAPNEQFF. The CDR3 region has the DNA TGTGCCAGCTCCGCCGGGGCCCCCAATGAGCAGTTCTTC.

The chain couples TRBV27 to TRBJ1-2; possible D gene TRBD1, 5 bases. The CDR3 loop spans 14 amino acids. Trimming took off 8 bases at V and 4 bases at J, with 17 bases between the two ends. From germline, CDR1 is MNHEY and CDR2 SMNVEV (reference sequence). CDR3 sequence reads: CASPTALTFYGYTF. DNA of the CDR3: TGTGCCAGCCCGACAGCACTAACTTTCTATGGCTACACCTTC.

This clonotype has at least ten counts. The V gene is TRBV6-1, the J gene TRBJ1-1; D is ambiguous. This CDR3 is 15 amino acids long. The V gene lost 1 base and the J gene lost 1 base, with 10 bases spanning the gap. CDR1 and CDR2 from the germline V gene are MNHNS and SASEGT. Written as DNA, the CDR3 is TGTGCCAGCAGTGAAGGGATGGTTGGGAACACTGAAGCTTTCTTT. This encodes CASSEGMVGNTEAFF.

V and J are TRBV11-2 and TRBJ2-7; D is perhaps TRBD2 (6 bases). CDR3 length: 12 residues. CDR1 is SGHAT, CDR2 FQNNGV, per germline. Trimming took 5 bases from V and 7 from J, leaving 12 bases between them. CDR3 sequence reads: CASSNLGGEQYF. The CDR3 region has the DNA TGTGCCAGCAGCAACCTGGGGGGAGAGCAGTACTTC.

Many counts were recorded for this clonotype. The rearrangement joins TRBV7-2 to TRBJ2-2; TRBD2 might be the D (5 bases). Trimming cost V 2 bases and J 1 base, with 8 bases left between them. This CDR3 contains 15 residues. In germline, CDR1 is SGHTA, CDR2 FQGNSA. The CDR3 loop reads CASSLNSGNTGELFF. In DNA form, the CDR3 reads TGTGCCAGCAGCTTAAACAGCGGGAACACCGGGGAGCTGTTTTTT. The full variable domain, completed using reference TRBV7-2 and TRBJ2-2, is GAGVSQSPSNKVTEKGKDVELRCDPISGHTALYWYRQSLGQGLEFLIYFQGNSAPDKSGLPSDRFSAERTGGSVSTLTIQRTQQEDSAVYLCASSLNSGNTGELFFGEGSRLTVL.

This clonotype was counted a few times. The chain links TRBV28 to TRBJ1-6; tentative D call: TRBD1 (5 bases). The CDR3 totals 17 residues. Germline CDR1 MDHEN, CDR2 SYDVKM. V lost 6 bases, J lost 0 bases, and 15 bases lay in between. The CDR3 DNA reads TGTGCCAGCAGGGGACCGGGGCCGAGCTCCTATAATTCACCCCTCCACTTT. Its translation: CASRGPGPSSYNSPLHF.

The CDR3 DNA follows: TGTGCCAGCAGTTCCCCACGACTTAATTCACCCCTCCACTTT. Encoded protein: CASSSPRLNSPLHF. The rearrangement links TRBV12-3 or TRBV12-4 to TRBJ1-6, with D uncertain. The CDR3 is 14 amino acids. Trimming removed 4 bases from V and 6 bases from J, with 10 bases in between.

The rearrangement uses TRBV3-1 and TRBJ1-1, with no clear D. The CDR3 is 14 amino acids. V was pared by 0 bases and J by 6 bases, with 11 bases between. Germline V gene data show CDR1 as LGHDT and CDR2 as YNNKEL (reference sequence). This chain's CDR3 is CASSQDREWSEAFF. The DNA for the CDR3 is TGTGCCAGCAGCCAAGATAGGGAGTGGTCTGAAGCTTTCTTT.

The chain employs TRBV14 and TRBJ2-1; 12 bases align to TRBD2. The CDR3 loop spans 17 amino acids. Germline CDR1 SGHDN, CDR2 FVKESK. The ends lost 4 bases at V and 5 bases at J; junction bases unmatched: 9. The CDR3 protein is CASSLMRTSGVNNEQFF. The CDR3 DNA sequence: TGTGCCAGCAGCCTTATGAGGACTAGCGGGGTCAACAATGAGCAGTTCTTC.

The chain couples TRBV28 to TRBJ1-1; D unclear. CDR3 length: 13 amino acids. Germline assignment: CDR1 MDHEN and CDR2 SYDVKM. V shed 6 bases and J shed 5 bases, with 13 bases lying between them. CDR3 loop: CASRGTLYTEAFF. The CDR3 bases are TGTGCCAGCAGGGGAACATTGTATACTGAAGCTTTCTTT.

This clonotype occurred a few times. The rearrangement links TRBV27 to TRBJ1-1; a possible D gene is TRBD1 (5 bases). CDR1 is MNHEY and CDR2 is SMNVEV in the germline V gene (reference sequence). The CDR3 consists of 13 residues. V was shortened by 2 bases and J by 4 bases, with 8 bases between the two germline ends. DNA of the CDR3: TGTGCCAGCAGTTTAGCAGGGACCACTGAAGCTTTCTTT. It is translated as CASSLAGTTEAFF.

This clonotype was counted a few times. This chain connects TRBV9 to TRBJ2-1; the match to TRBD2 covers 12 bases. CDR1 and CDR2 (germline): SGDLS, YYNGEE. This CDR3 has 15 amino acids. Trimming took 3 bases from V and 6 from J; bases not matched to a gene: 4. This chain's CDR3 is CASSAGTSGFNEQFF. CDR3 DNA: TGTGCCAGCAGCGCCGGGACTAGCGGGTTCAATGAGCAGTTCTTC. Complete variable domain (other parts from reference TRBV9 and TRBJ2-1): DSGVTQTPKHLITATGQRVTLRCSPRSGDLSVYWYQQSLDQGLQFLIQYYNGEERAKGNILERFSAQQFPDLHSELNLSSLELGDSALYFCASSAGTSGFNEQFFGPGTRLTVL.

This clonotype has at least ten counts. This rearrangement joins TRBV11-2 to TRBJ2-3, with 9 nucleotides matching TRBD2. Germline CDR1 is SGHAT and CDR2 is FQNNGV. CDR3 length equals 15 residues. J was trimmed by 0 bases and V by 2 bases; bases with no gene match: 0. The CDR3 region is CASSLLAGSTDTQYF. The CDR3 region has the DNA TGTGCCAGCAGCTTACTAGCGGGGAGCACAGATACGCAGTATTTT.

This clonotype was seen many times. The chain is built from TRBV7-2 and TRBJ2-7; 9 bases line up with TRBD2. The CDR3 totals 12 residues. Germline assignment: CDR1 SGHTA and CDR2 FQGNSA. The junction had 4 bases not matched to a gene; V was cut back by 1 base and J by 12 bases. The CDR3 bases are TGTGCCAGCAGCTTAGAAGGACTAGCGTGGTACTTC. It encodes CASSLEGLAWYF.

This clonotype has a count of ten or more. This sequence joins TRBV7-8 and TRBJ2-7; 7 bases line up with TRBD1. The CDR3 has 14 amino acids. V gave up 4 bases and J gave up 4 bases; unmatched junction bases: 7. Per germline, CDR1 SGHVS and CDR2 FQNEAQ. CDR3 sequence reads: CASSWTGQSYEQYF. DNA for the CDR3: TGTGCCAGCAGCTGGACGGGACAGAGTTACGAGCAGTACTTC.

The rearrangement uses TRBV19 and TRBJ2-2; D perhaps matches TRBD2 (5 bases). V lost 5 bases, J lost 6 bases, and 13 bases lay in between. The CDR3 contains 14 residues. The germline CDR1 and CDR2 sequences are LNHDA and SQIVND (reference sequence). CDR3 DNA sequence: TGTGCCAGTAGTCCCGCGGGTGCCCCCGGGGAGCTGTTTTTT. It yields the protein CASSPAGAPGELFF.

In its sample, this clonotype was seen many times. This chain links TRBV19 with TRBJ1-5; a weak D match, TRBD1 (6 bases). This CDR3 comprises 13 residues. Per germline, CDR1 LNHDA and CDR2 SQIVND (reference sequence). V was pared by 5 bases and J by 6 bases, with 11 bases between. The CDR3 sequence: CASSLQGIQPQHF. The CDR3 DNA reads TGTGCCAGTAGTTTACAGGGTATTCAGCCCCAGCATTTT.

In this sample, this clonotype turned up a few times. The CDR3 region has the DNA TGTGCCAGCAGTGCACCGGGACTAGCCGAGCAGTACTTC. The encoded protein is CASSAPGLAEQYF. This sequence joins TRBV2 and TRBJ2-7, with TRBD2 matching over 9 bases. CDR1 and CDR2 (germline): SNHLY, FYNNEI. V shed 4 bases and J 6 bases; nucleotides not matched to a gene: 4. This CDR3 contains 13 residues.

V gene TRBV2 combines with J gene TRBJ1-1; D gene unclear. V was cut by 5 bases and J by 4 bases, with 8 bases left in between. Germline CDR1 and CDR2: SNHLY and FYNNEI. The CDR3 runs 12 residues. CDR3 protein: CASSRSATEAFF. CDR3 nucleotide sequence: TGTGCCAGCAGTCGGTCGGCCACTGAAGCTTTCTTT.